This T cell receptor (beta chain) comes out of a study of T-cell reconstitution after alpha-beta-depleted transplantation in children. During its preparation, the TCRbeta library received unique molecular identifiers. In TCRdb, the PCR reads were re-called with MiXCR into one record per CDR3 protein. The sample records about 580,000 distinct CDR3 sequences, roughly 24% being singletons. Germline V lookup: CDR1 DFQATT, CDR2 SNEGSKA (reference sequence). V lost 5 bases to trimming and J lost 7 bases; unmatched junction nucleotides: 10. This CDR3 is 15 amino acids long. Whole-study findings and limits: At one year after transplant, newly produced T cells mostly accounted for T-cell counts and diversity. At around two months after transplant, the alpha-beta T cells were reportedly derived from several hundred expanded clones that came from non-depleted graft cells.

As concerns this clonotype: What it recognizes is unknown.

This rearrangement joins TRBV20-1 to TRBJ2-7; the match to TRBD2 covers 14 bases. This TCR came from a boy younger than two who had a stem cell transplant for acute myeloid leukemia, so the T cells may come from the graft donor. Here the sequenced sample was PBMCs, mostly from graft donor cells, taken 360 days after TCRalphabeta/CD19-depleted stem cell transplant. The CDR3 bases are TGCAGTGCTCGCAGACTAGCGGGGGGGCCTATAGAGCAGTACTTC. Its translation is CSARRLAGGPIEQYF.